These 13 T cell receptor beta chains originate from one sample sequenced in a study of cytomegalovirus exposure and HLA in healthy donors. Assay used: immunoSEQ multiplex PCR; TCRdb lists only in-frame clones, some missing. This table has 200,000 to 250,000 clones, 80% to 85% appearing once. The sample comprised PBMCs. These receptors all stem from a woman aged 25 to 39 in good health and CMV-seropositive.

This rearrangement joins TRBV4-1 to TRBJ2-6; D is ambiguous. The CDR3 loop spans 20 amino acids. In germline, CDR1 is MGHRA, CDR2 YSYEKL. V lost 0 bases, J lost 2 bases, and 20 bases lay in between. CDR3 loop: CASSQDSSTVRGPGANVLTF. For the CDR3, the DNA is TGCGCCAGCAGCCAAGATTCTAGTACAGTTAGAGGTCCTGGGGCCAACGTCCTGACTTTC.

V is TRBV29-1 and J is TRBJ2-1, with 9 bases lining up with TRBD2. V lost 6 bases, J lost 5 bases, and 8 bases stayed unmatched. The CDR3 is 14 amino acids. Germline-derived CDR1 and CDR2 are SQVTM and ANQGSEA. Here the CDR3 reads CSVRKRGADNEQFF. The CDR3 nucleotides are TGCAGCGTGAGAAAGCGGGGGGCGGACAATGAGCAGTTCTTC.

V gene TRBV2 combines with J gene TRBJ2-3; 14 positions match TRBD2. V shed 5 bases, J shed 6 bases, and the junction held 7 bases outside the gene matches. This CDR3 is built from 16 residues. Germline loops: CDR1 SNHLY, CDR2 FYNNEI. The chain's CDR3 is CASSMRLAGGPDTQYF. The CDR3 region has the DNA TGTGCCAGCAGTATGCGACTAGCGGGAGGGCCGGATACGCAGTATTTT.

The genes are TRBV19 and TRBJ2-7, with 13 bases aligning to TRBD2. J lost 5 bases, V lost 7 bases, and 8 bases had no gene match. CDR3 size: 15 residues. Germline CDR1 reads LNHDA; CDR2 reads SQIVND (reference sequence). The CDR3 DNA is TGTGCCAGTAACCCGGGACTAGCGGGATTCAACGAGCAGTACTTC. It is translated as CASNPGLAGFNEQYF.

The J gene is TRBJ1-1, the V gene TRBV7-9, with unresolved D. The germline gives CDR1 SEHNR, CDR2 FQNEAQ (reference sequence). This CDR3 contains 14 residues. Trimming took 1 base from V and 6 from J, leaving 12 bases between them. CDR3 sequence: CASSLVNAVPEAFF. CDR3 bases: TGTGCCAGCAGCTTAGTAAATGCTGTCCCTGAAGCTTTCTTT.

The chain uses TRBV20-1 and TRBJ2-5; D is ambiguous. Trimming shortened V by 4 bases and J by 4 bases, and 4 bases separated the two germline ends. CDR1 DFQATT and CDR2 SNEGSKA come from the germline V gene (reference sequence). This CDR3 has 10 residues. CDR3 sequence (DNA): TGCAGTGCTACAAGAGAGACCCAGTACTTC. It codes for CSATRETQYF.

The chain is built from TRBV7-2 and TRBJ1-5; D unclear. Germline V lookup: CDR1 SGHTA, CDR2 FQGNSA. Trimming removed 2 bases at V and 7 bases at J, with 9 bases between. The CDR3 covers 13 residues. The CDR3 region is CASSLKGKQPQHF. The CDR3, as DNA: TGTGCCAGCAGCTTAAAAGGGAAGCAGCCCCAGCATTTT. Drawing the rest from reference TRBV7-2 and TRBJ1-5, the complete variable domain is GAGVSQSPSNKVTEKGKDVELRCDPISGHTALYWYRQSLGQGLEFLIYFQGNSAPDKSGLPSDRFSAERTGGSVSTLTIQRTQQEDSAVYLCASSLKGKQPQHFGDGTRLSIL.

CDR3 sequence (DNA): TGCAGCGTCTGGACCGGACAGGGCGATCAGCCCCAGCATTTT. Residues: CSVWTGQGDQPQHF. The chain uses TRBV29-1 and TRBJ1-5, with 8 bases aligning to TRBD1. V trimming: 6 bases; J trimming: 5 bases; junction bases outside the gene matches: 9. The CDR3 extends over 14 amino acids. Germline V gene lookup returns CDR1 SQVTM and CDR2 ANQGSEA.

The CDR3, as DNA: TGTGCCAGCAGCTTTCGGACAGAGGCGGGTGGCTACACCTTC. As protein: CASSFRTEAGGYTF. The chain carries TRBV5-4 and TRBJ1-2; perhaps TRBD1 as D (6 bases). CDR3 length: 14 amino acids. The V gene lost 2 bases and the J gene lost 7 bases, with 15 bases spanning the gap. Germline V lookup: CDR1 SGHNT, CDR2 YYREEE (reference sequence).

The genes are TRBV6-5 and TRBJ1-1; 7 bases are shared with TRBD1. Germline CDR1 MNHEY, CDR2 SVGAGI. CDR3 length: 16 residues. Losses at the gene ends were 0 bases for V and 0 bases for J; bases not matched to a gene: 4. The chain's CDR3 is CASSYSTGTVNTEAFF. CDR3 bases: TGTGCCAGCAGTTACTCGACCGGGACAGTGAACACTGAAGCTTTCTTT.

The chain uses TRBV2 and TRBJ2-5; D not resolved. Trimming shortened V by 5 bases and J by 1 base, and 5 bases separated the two germline ends. The germline CDR1 and CDR2 sequences are SNHLY and FYNNEI. This CDR3 is 12 amino acids long. CDR3 sequence (DNA): TGTGCCAGCAGTCCGGGCCAAGAGACCCAGTACTTC. Translating gives CASSPGQETQYF. Full variable domain (missing parts from reference TRBV2 and TRBJ2-5): EPEVTQTPSHQVTQMGQEVILRCVPISNHLYFYWYRQILGQKVEFLVSFYNNEISEKSEIFDDQFSVERPDGSNFTLKIRSTKLEDSAMYFCASSPGQETQYFGPGTRLLVL.

The genes are TRBV6-5 and TRBJ2-1, with 8 bases that match TRBD1. The CDR3 extends over 14 amino acids. Germline-derived CDR1 and CDR2 are MNHEY and SVGAGI. J was trimmed by 8 bases and V by 6 bases; bases with no gene match: 9. The CDR3 DNA is TGTGCCAGCAGCCTCCAGGGGGCAGTAGATGAGCAGTTCTTC. Amino acid sequence: CASSLQGAVDEQFF.

This sequence joins TRBV9 and TRBJ1-1; TRBD1 is a possible D gene (5 bases). Deletions cut 0 bases from V and 8 bases from J, with 14 bases between. From germline, CDR1 is SGDLS and CDR2 YYNGEE. This CDR3 is built from 14 residues. As DNA, the CDR3 is TGTGCCAGCAGCGTAGGAAGCAGGGCAGGGGAAGCTTTCTTT. It specifies CASSVGSRAGEAFF.